Below are 16 T cell receptor beta chains sequenced from a single sample in a study of T cells in Graves' hyperthyroidism and ophthalmopathy. From RNA transcripts, TCR beta CDR3 regions were amplified. A set of HTBI primers served as the primers for a first-round RT-PCR of the TCR CDR3. TCRdb fed the multiplex PCR reads into MiXCR, producing one record per CDR3 protein. Of roughly 530,000 distinct CDR3 sequences in the sample, roughly a sixth are singletons; the top ten hold about 16%. The specimen was blood. The receptors stem from a woman younger than 35 with Graves' ophthalmopathy.

This clonotype occurred many times. This rearrangement joins TRBV7-8 to TRBJ2-5; TRBD2 aligns across 8 bases. Germline-derived CDR1 and CDR2 are SGHVS and FQNEAQ. This CDR3 has 16 amino acids. The V and J ends lost 8 bases and 4 bases, in that order; junction bases with no gene match: 15. CDR3 sequence: CASGTAAGAYGETQYF. CDR3 bases: TGTGCCAGCGGTACCGCAGCGGGGGCGTACGGAGAGACCCAGTACTTC.

The chain has TRBV5-6 and TRBJ2-2; TRBD1 agrees at 8 bases. This CDR3 comprises 15 residues. Per germline, CDR1 SGHDT and CDR2 YYEEEE. V shed 4 bases, J shed 1 base, and the junction held 3 bases outside the gene matches. The CDR3 region is CASSRTGLNTGELFF. In DNA form, the CDR3 reads TGTGCCAGCAGCCGGACAGGGTTGAACACCGGGGAGCTGTTTTTT.

The V call is TRBV19, the J call TRBJ1-4, with D perhaps matching TRBD1 (6 bases). V was pared by 5 bases and J by 6 bases, with 13 bases between. The CDR3 contains 14 residues. Germline-derived CDR1 and CDR2 are LNHDA and SQIVND (reference sequence). CDR3 in amino acids: CASSPARGDEKLFF. The CDR3 coding sequence is TGTGCCAGTAGTCCAGCCAGGGGAGATGAAAAACTGTTTTTT. The variable domain in full, with the rest retrieved from reference TRBV19 and TRBJ1-4, is DGGITQSPKYLFRKEGQNVTLSCEQNLNHDAMYWYRQDPGQGLRLIYYSQIVNDFQKGDIAEGYSVSREKKESFPLTVTSAQKNPTAFYLCASSPARGDEKLFFGSGTQLSVL.

The gene calls are TRBV2 and TRBJ1-5, with D unresolved. This CDR3 is built from 15 residues. Germline CDR1 is SNHLY and CDR2 is FYNNEI. Trimming took 6 bases from V and 3 from J, leaving 15 bases between them. The CDR3 sequence: CASSQSWQDNQPQHF. The DNA of the CDR3 is TGTGCCAGCAGCCAAAGTTGGCAGGACAATCAGCCCCAGCATTTT.

This clonotype was detected many times. This chain uses TRBV28 with TRBJ2-7, with D possibly matching TRBD1 (6 bases). The CDR3 is made up of 14 amino acids. The V gene's germline CDR1 is MDHEN and CDR2 SYDVKM. V was clipped by 8 bases and J by 6 bases, with 20 bases between them. The CDR3 region is CASFQGILTSEQYF. CDR3 in DNA: TGTGCCAGCTTCCAGGGGATCCTTACAAGCGAGCAGTACTTC.

The sample holds a few counts of this clonotype. This chain connects TRBV4-2 to TRBJ2-7; no clear D. The germline gives CDR1 LGHNA, CDR2 YNFKEQ. V was trimmed by 1 base and J by 3 bases, leaving 7 bases between them. This CDR3 has 13 amino acids. Written as DNA, the CDR3 is TGTGCCAGCAGCCAAGGGGCGCTCTACGAGCAGTACTTC. Translated, it gives CASSQGALYEQYF.

The table lists this clonotype with many counts. The CDR3 loop reads CASSPDGRNSPLHF. The CDR3 region has the DNA TGTGCCAGCAGCCCGGACGGAAGAAATTCACCCCTCCACTTT. V and J are TRBV11-2 and TRBJ1-6; unclear D gene. Trimming left V 5 bases short and J 7 bases short, with 12 bases between. CDR1 is SGHAT, CDR2 FQNNGV, per germline. The CDR3 consists of 14 residues.

This clonotype was detected ten times or more. The chain joins TRBV6-5 to TRBJ1-1; D possibly corresponds to TRBD1 (5 bases). Trimming took 0 bases from V and 0 from J, leaving 8 bases between them. This CDR3 region has 15 residues. Germline-derived CDR1 and CDR2 are MNHEY and SVGAGI. CDR3 sequence: CASSYSNRLNTEAFF. Written as DNA, the CDR3 is TGTGCCAGCAGTTACTCGAACAGGCTGAACACTGAAGCTTTCTTT.

This clonotype was counted at least ten times. The chain combines TRBV20-1 with TRBJ1-1; D unclear. The germline CDR1 and CDR2 sequences are DFQATT and SNEGSKA (reference sequence). The CDR3 is made up of 12 amino acids. The germline V and J ends were trimmed by 1 base and 7 bases, with 10 bases remaining between them. The CDR3 coding sequence is TGCAGTGCTAGAGGGAAGGGCATTGAAGCTTTCTTT. Encoded protein: CSARGKGIEAFF.

This clonotype has more than one count but fewer than ten. The rearrangement joins TRBV6-5 to TRBJ2-5; D remains ambiguous. V lost 0 bases and J lost 5, with 10 bases in between. The CDR3 contains 14 residues. Per germline, CDR1 MNHEY and CDR2 SVGAGI. The CDR3 loop reads CASSYSVIGETQYF. The CDR3 DNA reads as TGTGCCAGCAGTTACTCCGTAATCGGGGAGACCCAGTACTTC.

With respect to this clonotype: No DNA is shown, since the ends of the CDR3 on it are uncertain; the CDR3 is the one TCRdb lists. This chain connects TRBV11-1 to TRBJ2-2; no check of the table's D call, TRBD2, against the DNA was made. The CDR3 spans 16 residues, counting both ends. Germline lookup yields CDR1 SGHAT and CDR2 FQDESV (reference sequence). The CDR3 sequence: CASSLGGRVGPGSCFF.

The chain joins TRBV12-3 or TRBV12-4 to TRBJ1-1; the match to TRBD1 covers 10 bases. V gave up 5 bases and J gave up 6 bases; unmatched junction bases: 6. The length of the CDR3 is 14 residues. This CDR3 reads CASSQTGGFAEAFF. For the CDR3, the DNA is TGTGCCAGCAGTCAGACAGGGGGCTTCGCTGAAGCTTTCTTT.

The sample holds many counts of this clonotype. The gene calls are TRBV30 and TRBJ2-7; the match to TRBD1 covers 9 bases. The germline V gene encodes CDR1 GTSNPN and CDR2 SVGIG (reference sequence). The CDR3 has 12 residues. The CDR3 is CARSQGAYEQYF. For the CDR3, the DNA is TGTGCGCGGTCACAGGGGGCTTACGAGCAGTACTTC.

This clonotype was recorded at least ten times. The chain employs TRBV30 and TRBJ2-3; no reliable D call. Per the germline V gene, CDR1 is GTSNPN and CDR2 is SVGIG (reference sequence). Deletions cut 3 bases from V and 10 bases from J, with 14 bases between. The CDR3 is made up of 12 amino acids. The CDR3 nucleotides are TGTGCCTGGAGCCCGCACCCTCTGGCGCAGTATTTT. It yields the protein CAWSPHPLAQYF. Full variable domain (remainder filled in from reference TRBV30 and TRBJ2-3): SQTIHQWPATLVQPVGSPLSLECTVEGTSNPNLYWYRQAAGRGLQLLFYSVGIGQISSEVPQNLSASRPQDRQFILSSKKLLLSDSGFYLCAWSPHPLAQYFGPGTRLTVL.

The chain links TRBV7-9 to TRBJ1-2; 9 nucleotides agree with TRBD1. The CDR3 covers 17 residues. The ends lost 4 bases at V and 9 bases at J; junction bases unmatched: 18. In germline, CDR1 is SEHNR, CDR2 FQNEAQ (reference sequence). The DNA for the CDR3 is TGTGCCAGCAGCTCAACACAGGGGGCAGGGGTTTTTGATAGCTACACCTTC. Translated, it gives CASSSTQGAGVFDSYTF.

For this clonotype: Since a much larger clone is just one base distant, this may be a read error. The J gene is TRBJ2-1, the V gene TRBV28; D is unclear. CDR3 length equals 14 residues. Germline CDR1 reads MDHEN; CDR2 reads SYDVKM. Trimming shortened V by 3 bases and J by 9 bases, and 15 bases separated the two germline ends. CDR3 residues: CASSFFGTLREQFF. The CDR3 nucleotides are TGTGCCAGCAGTTTCTTCGGTACCCTCCGTGAGCAGTTCTTC. Together with reference TRBV28 and TRBJ2-1, the CDR3 gives the full variable domain: DVKVTQSSRYLVKRTGEKVFLECVQDMDHENMFWYRQDPGLGLRLIYFSYDVKMKEKGDIPEGYSVSREKKERFSLILESASTNQTSMYLCASSFFGTLREQFFGPGTRLTVL.